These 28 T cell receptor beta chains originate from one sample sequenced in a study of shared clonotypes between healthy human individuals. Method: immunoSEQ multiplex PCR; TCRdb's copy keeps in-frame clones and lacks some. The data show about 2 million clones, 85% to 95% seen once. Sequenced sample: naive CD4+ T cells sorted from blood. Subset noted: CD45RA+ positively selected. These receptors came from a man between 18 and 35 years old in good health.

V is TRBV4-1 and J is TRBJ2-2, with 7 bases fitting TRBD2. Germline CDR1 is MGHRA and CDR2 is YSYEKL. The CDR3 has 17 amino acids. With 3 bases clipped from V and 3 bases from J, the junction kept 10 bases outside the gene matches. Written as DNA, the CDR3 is TGCGCCAGCAGCCACTCAACCGCGGGGGTCCACACCGGGGAGCTGTTTTTT. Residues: CASSHSTAGVHTGELFF.

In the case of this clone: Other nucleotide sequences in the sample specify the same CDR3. For the CDR3, the DNA is TGTGCCAGCTCACCGTCAGGGGGCTACGAGCAGTACTTC. Encoded protein: CASSPSGGYEQYF. The gene calls are TRBV18 and TRBJ2-7, with 7 bases matching TRBD1. CDR3 size: 13 residues. V lost 3 bases to trimming and J lost 3 bases; unmatched junction nucleotides: 2. Per the germline V gene, CDR1 is KGHSH and CDR2 is LQKENI. Supplemented by reference TRBV18 and TRBJ2-7, the full variable domain reads NAGVMQNPRHLVRRRGQEARLRCSPMKGHSHVYWYRQLPEEGLKFMVYLQKENIIDESGMPKERFSAEFPKEGPSILRIQQVVRGDSAAYFCASSPSGGYEQYFGPGTRLTVT.

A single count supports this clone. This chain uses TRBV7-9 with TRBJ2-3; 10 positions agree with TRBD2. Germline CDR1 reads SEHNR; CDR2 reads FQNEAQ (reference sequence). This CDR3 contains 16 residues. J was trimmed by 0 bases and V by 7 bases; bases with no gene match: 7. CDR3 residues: CASTGSGGLSTDTQYF. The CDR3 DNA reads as TGTGCCAGCACCGGTAGCGGGGGGCTTAGCACAGATACGCAGTATTTT.

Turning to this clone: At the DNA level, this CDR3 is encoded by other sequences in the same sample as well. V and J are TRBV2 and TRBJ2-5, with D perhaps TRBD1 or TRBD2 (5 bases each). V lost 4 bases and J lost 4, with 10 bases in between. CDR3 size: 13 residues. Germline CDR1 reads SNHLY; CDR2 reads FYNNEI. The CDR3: CASSGEGTETQYF. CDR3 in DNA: TGTGCCAGCAGTGGCGAAGGGACAGAGACCCAGTACTTC.

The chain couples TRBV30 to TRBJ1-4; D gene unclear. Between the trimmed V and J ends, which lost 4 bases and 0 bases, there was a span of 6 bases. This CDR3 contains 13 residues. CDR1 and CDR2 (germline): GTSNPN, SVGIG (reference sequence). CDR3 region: CAWTASTNEKLFF. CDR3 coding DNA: TGTGCCTGGACGGCGTCAACTAATGAAAAACTGTTTTTT. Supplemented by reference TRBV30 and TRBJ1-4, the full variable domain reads SQTIHQWPATLVQPVGSPLSLECTVEGTSNPNLYWYRQAAGRGLQLLFYSVGIGQISSEVPQNLSASRPQDRQFILSSKKLLLSDSGFYLCAWTASTNEKLFFGSGTQLSVL.

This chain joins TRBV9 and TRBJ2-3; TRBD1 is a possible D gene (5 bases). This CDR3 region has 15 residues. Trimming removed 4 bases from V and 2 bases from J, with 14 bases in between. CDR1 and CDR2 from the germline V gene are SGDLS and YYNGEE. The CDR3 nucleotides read TGTGCCAGCAGCCCCCGGACGGACAACACAGATACGCAGTATTTT. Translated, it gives CASSPRTDNTDTQYF.

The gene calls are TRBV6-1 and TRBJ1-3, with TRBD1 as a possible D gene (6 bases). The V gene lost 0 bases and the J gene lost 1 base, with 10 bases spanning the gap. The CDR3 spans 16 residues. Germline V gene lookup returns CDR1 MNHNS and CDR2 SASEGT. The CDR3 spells CASSEAVQGSGNTIYF. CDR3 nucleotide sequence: TGTGCCAGCAGTGAAGCGGTACAGGGTTCTGGAAACACCATATATTTT.

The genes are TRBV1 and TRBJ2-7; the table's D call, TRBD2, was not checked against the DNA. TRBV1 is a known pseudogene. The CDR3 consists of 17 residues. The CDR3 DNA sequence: TGCACCAGCAGCCAAGATAAGCTAGCGGGATACTCCTACGAGCAGTACTTC. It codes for CTSSQDKLAGYSYEQYF.

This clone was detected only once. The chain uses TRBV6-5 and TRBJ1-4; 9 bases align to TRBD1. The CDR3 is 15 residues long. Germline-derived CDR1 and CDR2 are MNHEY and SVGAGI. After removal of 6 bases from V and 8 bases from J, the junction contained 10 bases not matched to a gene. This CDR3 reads CASRDTGGVGEKLFF. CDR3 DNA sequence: TGTGCCAGCAGGGACACAGGGGGCGTGGGGGAAAAACTGTTTTTT.

The CDR3 loop reads CASSSSAYEQYF. The CDR3 DNA reads TGTGCCAGCAGCTCGTCGGCCTACGAGCAGTACTTC. The chain is built from TRBV7-9 and TRBJ2-7; no clear D. In germline, CDR1 is SEHNR, CDR2 FQNEAQ (reference sequence). Trimming cost V 4 bases and J 2 bases, with 6 bases left between them. The CDR3 consists of 12 residues.

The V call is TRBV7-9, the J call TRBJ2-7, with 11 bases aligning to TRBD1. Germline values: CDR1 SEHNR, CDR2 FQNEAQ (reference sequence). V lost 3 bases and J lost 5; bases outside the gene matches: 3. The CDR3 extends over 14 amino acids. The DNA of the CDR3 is TGTGCCAGCAGCTTTCGGACAGGGGGCGACGAGCAGTACTTC. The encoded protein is CASSFRTGGDEQYF. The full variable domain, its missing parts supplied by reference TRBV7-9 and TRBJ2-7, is DTGVSQNPRHKITKRGQNVTFRCDPISEHNRLYWYRQTLGQGPEFLTYFQNEAQLEKSRLLSDRFSAERPKGSFSTLEIQRTEQGDSAMYLCASSFRTGGDEQYFGPGTRLTVT.

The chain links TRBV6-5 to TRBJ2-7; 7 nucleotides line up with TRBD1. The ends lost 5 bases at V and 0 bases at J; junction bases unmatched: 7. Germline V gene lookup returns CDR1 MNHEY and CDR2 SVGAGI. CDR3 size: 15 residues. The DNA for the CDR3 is TGTGCCAGCAGTCCCGGGACAGTTAGCTCCTACGAGCAGTACTTC. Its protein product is CASSPGTVSSYEQYF.

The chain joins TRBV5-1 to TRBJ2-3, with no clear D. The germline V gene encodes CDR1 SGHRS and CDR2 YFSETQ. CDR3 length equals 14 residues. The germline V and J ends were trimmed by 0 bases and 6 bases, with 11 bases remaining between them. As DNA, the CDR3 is TGCGCCAGCAGCTTGGGCTGGGTGAGCGATACGCAGTATTTT. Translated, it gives CASSLGWVSDTQYF.

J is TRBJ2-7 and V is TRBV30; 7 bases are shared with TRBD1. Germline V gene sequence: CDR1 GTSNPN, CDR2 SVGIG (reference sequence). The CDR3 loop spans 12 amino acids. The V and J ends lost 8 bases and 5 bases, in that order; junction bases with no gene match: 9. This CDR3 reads CAGRQGHHEQYF. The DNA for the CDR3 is TGTGCCGGTAGACAGGGCCACCACGAGCAGTACTTC.

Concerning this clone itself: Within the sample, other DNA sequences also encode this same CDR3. The CDR3 is CASSPRTGGNEQYF. The CDR3 DNA is TGCGCCAGCAGCCCCCGGACAGGGGGGAACGAGCAGTACTTC. The genes are TRBV5-1 and TRBJ2-7, with 10 positions matching TRBD1. With V trimmed by 4 bases and J by 5 bases, 6 bases remained unmatched. This CDR3 has 14 amino acids. Germline loops: CDR1 SGHRS, CDR2 YFSETQ. Complete variable domain (other parts from reference TRBV5-1 and TRBJ2-7): KAGVTQTPRYLIKTRGQQVTLSCSPISGHRSVSWYQQTPGQGLQFLFEYFSETQRNKGNFPGRFSGRQFSNSRSEMNVSTLELGDSALYLCASSPRTGGNEQYFGPGTRLTVT.

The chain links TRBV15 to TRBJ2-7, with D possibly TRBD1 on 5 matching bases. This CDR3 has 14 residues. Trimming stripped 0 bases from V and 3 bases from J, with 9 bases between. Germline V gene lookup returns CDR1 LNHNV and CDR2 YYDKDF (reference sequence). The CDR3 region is CATSRDTTGYEQYF. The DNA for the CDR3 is TGTGCCACCAGCAGAGACACTACAGGCTACGAGCAGTACTTC.

CDR3: CSVRTDTEAFF. For the CDR3, the DNA is TGCAGTGTCCGGACAGACACTGAAGCTTTCTTT. V and J are TRBV20-1 and TRBJ1-1; possible D gene TRBD1, 6 bases. Germline CDR1 reads DFQATT; CDR2 reads SNEGSKA (reference sequence). The CDR3 covers 11 residues. The ends were cut back, 7 bases at V and 3 bases at J, with 9 bases in the middle.

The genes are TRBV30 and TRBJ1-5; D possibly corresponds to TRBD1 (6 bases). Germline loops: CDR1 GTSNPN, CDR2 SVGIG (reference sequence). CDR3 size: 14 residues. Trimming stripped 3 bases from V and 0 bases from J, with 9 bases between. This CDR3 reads CAWRTGYSNQPQHF. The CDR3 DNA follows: TGTGCCTGGAGGACAGGCTATAGCAATCAGCCCCAGCATTTT.

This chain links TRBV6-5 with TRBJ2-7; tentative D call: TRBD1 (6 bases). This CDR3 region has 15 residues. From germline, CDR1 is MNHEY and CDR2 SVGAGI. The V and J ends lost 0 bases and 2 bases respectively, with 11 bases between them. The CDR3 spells CASSYSYRETYEQYF. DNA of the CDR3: TGTGCCAGCAGTTACTCGTACAGGGAGACCTACGAGCAGTACTTC.

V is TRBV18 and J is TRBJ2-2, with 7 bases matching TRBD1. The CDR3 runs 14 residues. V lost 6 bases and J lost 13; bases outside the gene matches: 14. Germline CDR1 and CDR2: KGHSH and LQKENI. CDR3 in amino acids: CASSPAGTANPLFF. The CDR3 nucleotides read TGTGCCAGCTCGCCGGCAGGGACAGCGAATCCGCTGTTTTTT.

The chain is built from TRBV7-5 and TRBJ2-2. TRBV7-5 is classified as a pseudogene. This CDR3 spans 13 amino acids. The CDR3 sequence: CTRRGESSGELFF. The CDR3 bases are TGTACCAGGAGGGGAGAGAGCTCCGGGGAGCTGTTTTTT.

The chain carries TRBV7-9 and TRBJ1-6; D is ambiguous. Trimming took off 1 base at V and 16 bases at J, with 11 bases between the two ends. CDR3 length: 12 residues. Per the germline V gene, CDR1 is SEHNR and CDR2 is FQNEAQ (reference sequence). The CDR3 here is CASSLETDPLHF. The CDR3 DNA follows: TGTGCCAGCAGCTTAGAAACTGATCCACTCCACTTT.

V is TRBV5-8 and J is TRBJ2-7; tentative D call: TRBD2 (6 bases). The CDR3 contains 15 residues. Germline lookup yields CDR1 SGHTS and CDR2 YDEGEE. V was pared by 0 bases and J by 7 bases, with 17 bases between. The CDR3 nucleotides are TGTGCCAGCAGCTTGGCCCCCTCCCTCGGGGGAGAGCAGTACTTC. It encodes CASSLAPSLGGEQYF.

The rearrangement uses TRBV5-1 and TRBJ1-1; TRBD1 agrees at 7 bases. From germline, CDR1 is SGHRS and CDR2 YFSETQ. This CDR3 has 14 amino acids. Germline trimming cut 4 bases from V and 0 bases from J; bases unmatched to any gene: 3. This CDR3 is CASSGGQMNTEAFF. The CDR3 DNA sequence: TGCGCCAGCAGCGGGGGACAGATGAACACTGAAGCTTTCTTT.

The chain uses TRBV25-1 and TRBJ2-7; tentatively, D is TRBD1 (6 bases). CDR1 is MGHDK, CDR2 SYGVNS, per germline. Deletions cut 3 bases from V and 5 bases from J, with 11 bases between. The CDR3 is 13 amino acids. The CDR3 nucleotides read TGTGCCAGCAGTGATTCAAACAGGGACGAGCAGTACTTC. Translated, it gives CASSDSNRDEQYF.

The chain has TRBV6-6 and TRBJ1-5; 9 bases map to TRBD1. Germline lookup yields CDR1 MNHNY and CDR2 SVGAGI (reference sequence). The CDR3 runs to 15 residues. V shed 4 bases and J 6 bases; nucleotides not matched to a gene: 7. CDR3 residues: CASSSTGTGIQPQHF. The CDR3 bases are TGTGCCAGCAGTTCCACCGGGACAGGGATTCAGCCCCAGCATTTT.

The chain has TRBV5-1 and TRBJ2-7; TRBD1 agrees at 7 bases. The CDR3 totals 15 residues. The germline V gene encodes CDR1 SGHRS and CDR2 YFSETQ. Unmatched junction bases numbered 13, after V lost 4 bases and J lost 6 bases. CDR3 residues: CASSPSGQSFAEQYF. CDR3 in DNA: TGCGCCAGCAGCCCCTCGGGACAGAGTTTCGCCGAGCAGTACTTC. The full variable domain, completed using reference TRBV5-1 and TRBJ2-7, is KAGVTQTPRYLIKTRGQQVTLSCSPISGHRSVSWYQQTPGQGLQFLFEYFSETQRNKGNFPGRFSGRQFSNSRSEMNVSTLELGDSALYLCASSPSGQSFAEQYFGPGTRLTVT.

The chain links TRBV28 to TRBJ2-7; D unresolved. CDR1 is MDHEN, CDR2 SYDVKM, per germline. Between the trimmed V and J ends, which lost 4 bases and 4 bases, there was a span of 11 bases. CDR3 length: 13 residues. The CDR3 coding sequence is TGTGCCAGCAGTTCGAAACGGTTTTACGAGCAGTACTTC. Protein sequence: CASSSKRFYEQYF.